A selection of T cell receptor beta chains follows, all from one sample in a study of cytomegalovirus exposure and HLA in healthy donors. Sequencing was performed with immunoSEQ multiplex PCR; in TCRdb, only in-frame clones are kept and a portion is missing. The table includes about 200,000 clones, over 75% detected once. The sample was PBMCs. These receptors originate from a girl aged 2-10 years in good health and CMV-seronegative. Both conserved end residues are part of each CDR3. D genes are given only for firm matches. Clone sizes are given selectively: once, few, many, or a class where the clone is expanded.

d_call,j_call,v_call,clone_size,cdr3_nt,cdr3_aa
TRBD1,TRBJ2-7,TRBV30,.,TGTGCCTGGAGTGCCGGGACAGACTACGAGCAGTACTTC,CAWSAGTDYEQYF
TRBD2,TRBJ2-3,TRBV5-1,.,TGCGCCAGCAGGGAGAACTTAGCGGGCATGGGCACAGATACGCAGTATTTT,CASRENLAGMGTDTQYF
TRBD1,TRBJ1-5,TRBV7-9,.,TGTGCCAGCAGCTTTACAGGGGGGACTCAGCCCCAGCATTTT,CASSFTGGTQPQHF
.,TRBJ2-5,TRBV5-1,.,TGCGCCAGCAACCTCGGGGAGACCCAGTACTTC,CASNLGETQYF
.,TRBJ1-1,TRBV5-1,.,TGCGCCAGCAGCTTGGCCGGCTGGGGGCAGGACACTGAAGCTTTCTTT,CASSLAGWGQDTEAFF
.,TRBJ1-1,TRBV7-6,once,TGTGCCAGCAGCTTAGGTTCGTGGGAGAATGAAGCTTTCTTT,CASSLGSWENEAFF
.,TRBJ1-3,TRBV7-7,.,TGTGCCAGCAGCCGGGCCCCCGGGGGCACCATATATTTT,CASSRAPGGTIYF
.,TRBJ1-5,TRBV6-1,.,TGTGCCAGCAGTAGGCGGGGGCGGAATCAGCCCCAGCATTTT,CASSRRGRNQPQHF
.,TRBJ1-6,TRBV7-2,few,TGTGCCAGCAGCTTCCTTCTCGTGGGGGGGCGAAATTCACCCCTCCACTTT,CASSFLLVGGRNSPLHF
.,TRBJ2-6,TRBV7-9,.,TGTGCCAGCAGCATTAAGACCGGTAGGGGTGGGGCCAACGTCCTGACTTTC,CASSIKTGRGGANVLTF
.,TRBJ1-2,TRBV6-1,.,TGTGCCAGCAGTGAACTAGACCCGACCATTAGTACCTTC,CASSELDPTISTF
.,TRBJ1-1,TRBV11-2,once,TGTGCCAGCAGCCCCCGGGGTCCACAGTCTGAAGCTTTCTTT,CASSPRGPQSEAFF
.,TRBJ1-6,TRBV6-6,few,TGTGCCAGCAGTTACCCCCCGGTAGATAATTCACCCCTCCACTTT,CASSYPPVDNSPLHF
TRBD2,TRBJ2-1,TRBV7-9,.,TGTGCCAGCAGCCCACCGACTAGCGGTTACAATGAGCAGTTCTTC,CASSPPTSGYNEQFF
TRBD2,TRBJ2-1,TRBV15,.,TGTGCCACCAGCAGCGGGACTAGCGACGTGGGTGAGCAGTTCTTC,CATSSGTSDVGEQFF
.,TRBJ2-2,TRBV19,.,TGTGCCAGTAGGGGAGCAGGGGGGTACACCGGGGAGCTGTTTTTT,CASRGAGGYTGELFF
TRBD1,TRBJ1-2,TRBV6-5,.,TGTGCCAGCAGTTCCAACACAGGGGTGCCTAACTATGGCTACACCTTC,CASSSNTGVPNYGYTF
.,TRBJ2-7,TRBV27,.,TGTGCCAGCAGACCAGGACTATTATACGAGCAGTACTTC,CASRPGLLYEQYF
TRBD2,TRBJ2-1,TRBV18,.,TGTGCCAGCTCACCGTCCCGAGGGACTACCAACAATGAGCAGTTCTTC,CASSPSRGTTNNEQFF
TRBD2,TRBJ2-7,TRBV5-6,.,TGTGCCAGCAGCCAATGGACTAGCGCCTACGAGCAGTACTTC,CASSQWTSAYEQYF
.,TRBJ2-5,TRBV11-2,once,TGTGCCAGCAGCTTAGGACTTCCCCAAGAGACCCAGTACTTC,CASSLGLPQETQYF
TRBD1,TRBJ1-5,TRBV5-6,.,TGTGCCAGCAGCTGGGGTCCGCGGACAGGGGGCGCGGAGCCCCAGCATTTT,CASSWGPRTGGAEPQHF
.,TRBJ1-2,TRBV4-1,.,TGCGCCAGCAGCCAAGTCCGAGCAGGATTGCCTACTAACTATGGCTACACCTTC,CASSQVRAGLPTNYGYTF
.,TRBJ1-2,TRBV4-2,.,TGTGCCAGCAGCCAAGACGGGGAGGGGGTGGGGGGTAGAGGCTACACCTTC,CASSQDGEGVGGRGYTF
.,TRBJ1-3,TRBV14,.,TGTGCCAGCAGCCCGGCTGGAGTGACCATATATTTT,CASSPAGVTIYF
.,TRBJ1-6,TRBV5-6,.,TGTGCCAGCAGCCAAAGGTCAGGATTTAATTCACCCCTCCACTTT,CASSQRSGFNSPLHF
.,TRBJ2-5,TRBV7-2,.,TGTGCCAGCAGCTCTCAGACTAGTCTGTACTTC,CASSSQTSLYF
.,TRBJ2-2,TRBV7-6,.,TGTGCCAGCAGCTCAATTTCGGGGTCGGACACCGGGGAGCTGTTTTTT,CASSSISGSDTGELFF
.,TRBJ1-1,TRBV18,.,TGTGCCAGCTCATCCAGGAGAGGGGGAGACACTGAAGCTTTCTTT,CASSSRRGGDTEAFF
.,TRBJ2-7,TRBV7-2,once,TGTGCCAGCAGCCAGGGGGGCGAGCAGTACTTC,CASSQGGEQYF
.,TRBJ2-2,TRBV7-9,.,TGTGCCAGCAGCCGTCCGTGGGGGGACACCGGGGAGCTGTTTTTT,CASSRPWGDTGELFF
.,TRBJ2-1,TRBV6-4,.,TGTGCCAGCAGTGATCCAGACTTTTACAATGAGCAGTTCTTC,CASSDPDFYNEQFF
TRBD2,TRBJ2-7,TRBV5-1,.,TGCGCCAGCAGCCCCTCCCGGGGGGTATCCGAGCAGTACTTC,CASSPSRGVSEQYF
.,TRBJ1-3,TRBV4-2,.,TGTGCCAGCAGCCAAGGGTGGGGGGATTACACCATATATTTT,CASSQGWGDYTIYF
.,TRBJ2-5,TRBV6-5,.,TGTGCCAGCAGGGACACCCAAGAGACCCAGTACTTC,CASRDTQETQYF
.,TRBJ1-5,TRBV11-2,once,TGTGCCAGCAGCCGACGTTGGTCCCAGGGTCGTGATCAGCCCCAGCATTTT,CASSRRWSQGRDQPQHF
.,TRBJ2-1,TRBV11-2,once,TGTGCCAGCAGGGGGCCCGCATACAATGAGCAGTTCTTC,CASRGPAYNEQFF
.,TRBJ1-5,TRBV19,.,TGTGCCAGTAGTATAGTAAGGGGGACGGCCAACCAGCCCCAGCATTTT,CASSIVRGTANQPQHF
TRBD1,TRBJ2-4,TRBV7-9,.,TGTTCCAGCAGCTTAACACAGGGGGCCTACATTCAGTACTTC,CSSSLTQGAYIQYF
.,TRBJ2-7,TRBV6-6,.,TGTGCCAGCACCCAGGACACTTACGAGCAGTACTTC,CASTQDTYEQYF
TRBD2,TRBJ2-7,TRBV4-2,.,TGTGCCAGCAGCCAAGACGCAGCGGGATGGGATCCTCCATACAAGCAGTACTTC,CASSQDAAGWDPPYKQYF
.,TRBJ2-7,TRBV4-1,.,TGCGCCAGCAGCCAAGCCGAGTGGTACGAGCAGTACTTC,CASSQAEWYEQYF
TRBD2,TRBJ2-2,TRBV11-2,.,TGTGCCAGCAGCTTAGCGCGGGAGGTGGCCGGGGAGCTGTTTTTT,CASSLAREVAGELFF
.,TRBJ1-5,TRBV30,.,TGTGCCTGGAGTGGGGGGGATAGCAATCAGCCCCAGCATTTT,CAWSGGDSNQPQHF
TRBD2,TRBJ2-5,TRBV7-2,.,TGTGCCAGCAGCTTAAAGGTCCTAGCGGGGGGTAGTGAGACCCAGTACTTC,CASSLKVLAGGSETQYF
.,TRBJ1-2,TRBV7-9,.,TGTGCCAGCAGTCAGGGGAACTATGGCTACACCTTC,CASSQGNYGYTF
.,TRBJ2-7,TRBV27,.,TGTGCCAGCAGCATGACGGCGGCTTCCTACGAGCAGTACTTC,CASSMTAASYEQYF
TRBD1,TRBJ2-7,TRBV11-2,.,TGTGCCAGCAGCTTAGATGGACAGGTCTACGAGCAGTACTTC,CASSLDGQVYEQYF
TRBD2,TRBJ2-5,TRBV6-5,.,TGTGCCAGCCGACTAGCGGGGGGGCAAGAGACCCAGTACTTC,CASRLAGGQETQYF
TRBD1,TRBJ1-4,TRBV19,.,TGTGCCAGTAGTACCGGGACAGGGTATGAAAAACTGTTTTTT,CASSTGTGYEKLFF
.,TRBJ2-7,TRBV2,.,TGTGCCAGTAAGGGTGACTACTACGAGCAGTACTTC,CASKGDYYEQYF